This passage covers 14 T cell receptor beta chains from one sample sequenced in a study of post-analysis software for immune sequencing data. Study-level findings and limits: Patients showed TRBV5-6, TRBV5-1 and TRBV20-1 among four to six TRBV segments more frequent than in controls.

TCR beta cDNA libraries included unique molecular identifiers. TCRdb re-analysed the PCR reads in MiXCR, keeping a single row per CDR3 protein. The table shows fewer than 850,000 distinct CDR3 sequences, with roughly 27% occurring only once. Their specific antigens are unknown. Sample: blood. All receptors come from a girl aged 10 to 17 with multiple sclerosis.

This clonotype was counted only a few times. A read error may be the cause here, since a much bigger clone is one base away. The chain is built from TRBV14 and TRBJ2-5; no firm D call. Germline-derived CDR1 and CDR2 are SGHDN and FVKESK. The CDR3 length is 12 residues. The germline V and J ends were trimmed by 3 bases and 1 base, with 3 bases remaining between them. The CDR3 region has the DNA TGTGCCAGCAGCCACACCCAAGAGACCCAGTACTTC. Residues: CASSHTQETQYF.

In regard to this clonotype: This CDR3 fails to terminate in the conserved phenylalanine or tryptophan, so it likely reflects a read error. The chain is built from TRBV5-1 and TRBJ2-5; the D call may be TRBD1 or TRBD2 (6 bases each). The germline V and J ends were trimmed by 3 bases and 0 bases, with 9 bases remaining between them. The CDR3 sequence is 14 residues long. CDR1 and CDR2 (germline): SGHRS, YFSETQ. The CDR3 nucleotides are TGCGCCAGCAGCTCGGGGGCGTACCAAGAGACCCAGTACTAC. Protein sequence: CASSSGAYQETQYY.

The chain links TRBV6-1 to TRBJ2-6, with D perhaps matching TRBD1 (6 bases). This CDR3 comprises 17 residues. Trimming took off 6 bases at V and 0 bases at J, with 15 bases between the two ends. The germline V gene has CDR1 MNHNS and CDR2 SASEGT. The CDR3 region has the DNA TGTGCCAGCAGCCGAATGGACAGCGCCTCTGGGGCCAACGTCCTGACTTTC. This encodes CASSRMDSASGANVLTF.

This clonotype was picked up a small number of times. The chain links TRBV9 to TRBJ1-1; a possible D gene is TRBD1 (6 bases). In germline, CDR1 is SGDLS, CDR2 YYNGEE. The CDR3 loop spans 14 amino acids. Trimming cost V 0 bases and J 5 bases, with 11 bases left between them. CDR3 in amino acids: CASSVEDRRTEAFF. CDR3 nucleotides: TGTGCCAGCAGCGTAGAAGACAGGAGAACTGAAGCTTTCTTT.

The V gene is TRBV7-9, the J gene TRBJ2-7; D is ambiguous. CDR1 and CDR2 from the germline V gene are SEHNR and FQNEAQ (reference sequence). The CDR3 has 14 amino acids. Trimming took 2 bases from V and 5 from J, leaving 13 bases between them. The CDR3 region is CASSLSTGLNEQYF. The DNA for the CDR3 is TGTGCCAGCAGCTTATCTACGGGTCTCAACGAGCAGTACTTC.

There are a few counts of this clonotype. V gene TRBV6-5 combines with J gene TRBJ2-1; D possibly uses TRBD1 or TRBD2 (6 bases each). Trimming stripped 2 bases from V and 0 bases from J, with 17 bases between. Germline V gene lookup returns CDR1 MNHEY and CDR2 SVGAGI. The CDR3 consists of 18 residues. CDR3 sequence reads: CASSYGGPIPGSYNEQFF. As DNA, the CDR3 is TGTGCCAGCAGTTACGGGGGGCCTATCCCGGGCTCCTACAATGAGCAGTTCTTC.

The chain joins TRBV11-3 to TRBJ2-1; 10 bases line up with TRBD1. This CDR3 spans 16 amino acids. Germline loops: CDR1 SGHNT, CDR2 YENEEA. V dropped 5 bases and J dropped 9; count of bases not matched to a gene: 13. The CDR3 DNA is TGTGCCAGCAGCGCATCCGGGACAGGGGCCGGGGGTGAGCAGTTCTTC. Its translation: CASSASGTGAGGEQFF.

This chain connects TRBV11-1 to TRBJ2-5; D is uncertain. This CDR3 spans 14 amino acids. The V and J ends lost 4 bases and 1 base respectively, with 10 bases between them. CDR1 and CDR2 (germline): SGHAT, FQDESV (reference sequence). CDR3 residues: CASSSPGVQETQYF. In nucleotides, the CDR3 is TGTGCCAGCAGCTCCCCAGGAGTCCAAGAGACCCAGTACTTC.

The chain has TRBV19 and TRBJ2-1, with D unclear. The germline V and J ends were trimmed by 1 base and 3 bases, with 13 bases remaining between them. Germline assignment: CDR1 LNHDA and CDR2 SQIVND (reference sequence). This CDR3 is built from 16 residues. CDR3 protein: CASSIVIRRNYNEQFF. CDR3 DNA: TGTGCCAGTAGTATAGTTATCCGGCGGAACTACAATGAGCAGTTCTTC.

The chain couples TRBV4-1 to TRBJ2-4; weak D call: TRBD1 (6 bases). Trimming pared 3 bases from V and 0 bases from J, leaving 21 bases between. This CDR3 is built from 19 residues. CDR1 and CDR2 (germline): MGHRA, YSYEKL. The CDR3 spells CASSHPGTRETLAKNIQYF. The CDR3 nucleotides read TGCGCCAGCAGCCATCCCGGGACAAGGGAAACACTAGCCAAAAACATTCAGTACTTC.

The chain is built from TRBV20-1 and TRBJ2-7; 7 bases are shared with TRBD2. Losses at the gene ends were 5 bases for V and 0 bases for J; bases not matched to a gene: 13. CDR3 length: 16 amino acids. Germline CDR1 is DFQATT and CDR2 is SNEGSKA (reference sequence). DNA for the CDR3: TGCAGTGCTTTGGGCAGAGCTAGCGGTTCCTCCTACGAGCAGTACTTC. It translates to CSALGRASGSSYEQYF.

This clonotype was counted a few times. J is TRBJ2-4 and V is TRBV12-3 or TRBV12-4; D tentatively reads TRBD1 or TRBD2 (7 bases each). The CDR3 consists of 15 residues. Trimming took off 7 bases at V and 4 bases at J, with 17 bases between the two ends. The CDR3 is CASTYPGGGKNIQYF. CDR3 DNA: TGTGCCAGCACCTACCCAGGGGGGGGTAAAAACATTCAGTACTTC.

V is TRBV7-2 and J is TRBJ1-2, with 8 bases fitting TRBD1. The germline CDR1 and CDR2 sequences are SGHTA and FQGNSA. The length of the CDR3 is 15 residues. Trimming removed 3 bases from V and 1 base from J; junction bases left unmatched: 4. CDR3 coding DNA: TGTGCCAGCAGCTTCCGGGACAGGAGTAACTATGGCTACACCTTC. Translating gives CASSFRDRSNYGYTF.

This clonotype was counted only a few times. The J gene is TRBJ1-5, the V gene TRBV6-4, with no clear D. The CDR3 runs 15 residues. V shed 3 bases and J shed 6 bases, with 15 bases lying between them. From germline, CDR1 is MRHNA and CDR2 SNTAGT. CDR3 in DNA: TGTGCCAGCAGTGAATTTGGCGGGTACGGTCAGCCCCAGCATTTT. This gives the protein CASSEFGGYGQPQHF.